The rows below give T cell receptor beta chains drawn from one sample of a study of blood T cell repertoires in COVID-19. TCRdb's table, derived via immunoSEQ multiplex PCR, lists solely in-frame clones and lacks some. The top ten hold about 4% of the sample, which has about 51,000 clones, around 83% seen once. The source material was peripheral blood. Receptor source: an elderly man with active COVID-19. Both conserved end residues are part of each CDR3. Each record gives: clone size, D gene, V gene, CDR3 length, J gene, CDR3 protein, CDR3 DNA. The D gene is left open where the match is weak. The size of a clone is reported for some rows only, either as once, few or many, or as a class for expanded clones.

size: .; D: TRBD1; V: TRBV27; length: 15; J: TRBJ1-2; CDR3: CASSAGTGGYYGYTF; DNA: TGTGCCAGCAGCGCCGGGACAGGGGGTTACTATGGCTACACCTTC
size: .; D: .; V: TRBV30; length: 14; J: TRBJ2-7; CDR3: CAWSSGTTWGEQYF; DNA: TGTGCCTGGAGCTCCGGGACAACCTGGGGGGAGCAGTACTTC
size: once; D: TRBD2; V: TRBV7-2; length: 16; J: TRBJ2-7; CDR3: CASSPQMGGGSYEQYF; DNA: TGTGCCAGCAGCCCCCAAATGGGGGGGGGATCCTACGAGCAGTACTTC
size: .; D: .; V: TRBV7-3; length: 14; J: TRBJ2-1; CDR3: CASTPGEGYNEQFF; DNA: TGTGCCAGCACCCCGGGAGAGGGGTACAATGAGCAGTTCTTC
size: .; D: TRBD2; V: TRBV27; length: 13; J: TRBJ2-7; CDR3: CASRTLGGGEQYF; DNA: TGTGCCAGCCGGACTCTCGGGGGAGGGGAGCAGTACTTC
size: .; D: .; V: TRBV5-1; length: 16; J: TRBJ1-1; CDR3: CASKPLGGAMNTEAFF; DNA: TGCGCCAGCAAACCCCTGGGGGGGGCGATGAACACTGAAGCTTTCTTT
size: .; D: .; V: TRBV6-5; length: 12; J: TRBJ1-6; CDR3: CATLGINSPLHF; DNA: TGTGCCACCCTCGGGATAAATTCACCCCTCCACTTT
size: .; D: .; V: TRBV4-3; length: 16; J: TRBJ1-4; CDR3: CASSQFTDRLNEKLFF; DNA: TGCGCCAGCAGCCAATTCACGGACAGACTTAATGAAAAACTGTTTTTT
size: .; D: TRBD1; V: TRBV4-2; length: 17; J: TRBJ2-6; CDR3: CASRLGTGLSGANVLTF; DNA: TGTGCCAGCAGACTCGGGACAGGGTTATCTGGGGCCAACGTCCTGACTTTC
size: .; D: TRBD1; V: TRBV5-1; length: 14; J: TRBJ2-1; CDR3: CASSGQGAVNEQFF; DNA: TGCGCCAGCAGTGGACAGGGGGCCGTTAATGAGCAGTTCTTC
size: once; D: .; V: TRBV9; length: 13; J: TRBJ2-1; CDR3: CASQGGGYNEQFF; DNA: TGTGCCAGTCAAGGGGGAGGGTACAATGAGCAGTTCTTC
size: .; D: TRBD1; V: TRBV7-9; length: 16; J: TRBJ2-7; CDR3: CASSFPLGTGTHEQYF; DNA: TGTGCCAGCAGCTTTCCACTGGGGACAGGGACCCACGAGCAGTACTTC
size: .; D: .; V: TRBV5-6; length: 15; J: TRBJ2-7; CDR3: CASSLVSRESGEQYF; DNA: TGTGCCAGCAGCTTGGTAAGCAGGGAATCAGGGGAGCAGTACTTC
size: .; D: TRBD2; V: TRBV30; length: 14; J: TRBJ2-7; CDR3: CAWSGGGRTYEQYF; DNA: TGTGCCTGGAGTGGTGGCGGGAGAACCTACGAGCAGTACTTC
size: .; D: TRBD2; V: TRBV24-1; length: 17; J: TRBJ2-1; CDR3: CATSDPWGGSSYNEQFF; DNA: TGTGCCACCAGTGATCCGTGGGGCGGGAGTTCCTACAATGAGCAGTTCTTC
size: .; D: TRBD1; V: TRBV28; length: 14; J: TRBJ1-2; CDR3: CASSSDREVDGYTF; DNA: TGTGCCAGCAGTTCCGACAGGGAAGTTGACGGCTACACCTTC
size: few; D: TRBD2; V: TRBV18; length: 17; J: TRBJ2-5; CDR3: CASSANPTLAGQETQYF; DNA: TGTGCCAGCTCAGCCAACCCTACTCTAGCGGGCCAAGAGACCCAGTACTTC
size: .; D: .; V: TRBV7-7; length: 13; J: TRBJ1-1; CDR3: CASSSDRNTEAFF; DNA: TGTGCCAGCAGCTCGGACAGGAACACTGAAGCTTTCTTT
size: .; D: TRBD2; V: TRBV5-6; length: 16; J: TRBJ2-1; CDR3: CASSLGGRALMDEQFF; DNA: TGTGCCAGCAGCTTGGGCGGGAGAGCACTTATGGATGAGCAGTTCTTC
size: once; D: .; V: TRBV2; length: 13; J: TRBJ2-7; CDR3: CASSPSPTGEQYF; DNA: TGTGCCAGCAGCCCGAGCCCCACGGGTGAGCAGTACTTC
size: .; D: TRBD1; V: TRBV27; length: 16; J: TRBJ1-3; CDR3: CASSTTGTGSGNTIYF; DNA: TGTGCCAGCAGTACGACAGGGACGGGCTCTGGAAACACCATATATTTT
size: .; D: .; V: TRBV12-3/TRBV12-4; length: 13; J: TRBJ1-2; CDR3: CASRGTGVYGYTF; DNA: TGTGCCAGCAGGGGGACGGGGGTTTATGGCTACACCTTC
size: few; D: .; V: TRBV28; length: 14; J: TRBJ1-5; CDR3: CASSLDTGNQPQHF; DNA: TGTGCCAGCAGTTTGGATACGGGGAATCAGCCCCAGCATTTT
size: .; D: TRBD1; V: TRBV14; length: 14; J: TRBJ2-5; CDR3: CASSHLTGKETQYF; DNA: TGTGCCAGCAGCCACCTGACAGGGAAAGAGACCCAGTACTTC
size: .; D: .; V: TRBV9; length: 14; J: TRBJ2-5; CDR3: CASSVGAYQETQYF; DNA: TGTGCCAGCAGCGTAGGGGCGTACCAAGAGACCCAGTACTTC
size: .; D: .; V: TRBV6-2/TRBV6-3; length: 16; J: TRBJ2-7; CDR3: CASSYGRQVAFYEQYF; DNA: TGTGCCAGCAGTTACGGTCGACAGGTAGCATTCTACGAGCAGTACTTC
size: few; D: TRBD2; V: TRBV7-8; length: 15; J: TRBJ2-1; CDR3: CASSPGGGSYNEQFF; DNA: TGTGCCAGCAGCCCCGGGGGGGGTTCCTACAATGAGCAGTTCTTC
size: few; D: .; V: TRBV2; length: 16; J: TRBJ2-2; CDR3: CASSQAGQVGTGELFF; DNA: TGTGCCAGCAGTCAAGCGGGACAGGTGGGCACCGGGGAGCTGTTTTTT
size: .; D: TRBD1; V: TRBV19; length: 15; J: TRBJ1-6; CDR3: CASRQGTLLNSPLHF; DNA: TGTGCCAGCAGACAGGGGACCCTCTTGAATTCACCCCTCCACTTT
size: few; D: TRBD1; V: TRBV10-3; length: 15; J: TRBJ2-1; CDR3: CAIKQSTGSYNEQFF; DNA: TGTGCCATCAAGCAATCGACAGGGTCCTACAATGAGCAGTTCTTC
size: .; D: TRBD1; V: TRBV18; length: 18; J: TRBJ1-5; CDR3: CASSPPFSGGGSNQPQHF; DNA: TGTGCCAGCTCACCACCGTTCTCAGGGGGCGGAAGCAATCAGCCCCAGCATTTT
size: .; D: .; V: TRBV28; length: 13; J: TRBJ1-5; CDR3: CASGNGRSQPQHF; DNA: TGTGCCAGCGGTAACGGGAGAAGTCAGCCCCAGCATTTT
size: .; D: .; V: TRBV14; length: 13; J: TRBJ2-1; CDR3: CASSQEMGDEQFF; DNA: TGTGCCAGCAGCCAAGAGATGGGCGATGAGCAGTTCTTC
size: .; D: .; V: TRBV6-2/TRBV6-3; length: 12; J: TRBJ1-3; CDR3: CASSSGRNTIYF; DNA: TGTGCCAGCAGTTCCGGGAGAAACACCATATATTTT
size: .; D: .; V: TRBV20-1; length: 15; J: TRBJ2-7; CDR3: CSASGKTGWAYEQYF; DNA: TGCAGTGCTAGTGGAAAGACAGGCTGGGCCTACGAGCAGTACTTC
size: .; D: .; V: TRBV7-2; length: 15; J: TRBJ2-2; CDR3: CASSWQQGYAGELFF; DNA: TGTGCCAGCAGCTGGCAACAGGGTTATGCCGGGGAGCTGTTTTTT
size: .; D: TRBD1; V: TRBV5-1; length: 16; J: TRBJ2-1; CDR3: CASSTPGGVRYNEQFF; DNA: TGCGCCAGCAGCACACCAGGGGGCGTCCGGTACAATGAGCAGTTCTTC
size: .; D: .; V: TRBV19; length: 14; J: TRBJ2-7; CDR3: CASSISRGPYEQYF; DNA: TGTGCCAGTAGTATCTCCAGGGGACCCTACGAGCAGTACTTC
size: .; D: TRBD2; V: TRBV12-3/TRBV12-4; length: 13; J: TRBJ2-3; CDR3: CASSLGEGGTQYF; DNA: TGTGCCAGCAGTTTGGGGGAGGGCGGTACGCAGTATTTT
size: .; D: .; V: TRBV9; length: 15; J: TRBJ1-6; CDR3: CASSPPTGVNSPLHF; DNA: TGTGCCAGCAGCCCCCCCACGGGAGTCAATTCACCCCTCCACTTT
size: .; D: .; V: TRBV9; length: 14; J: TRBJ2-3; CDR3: CASERLSDTDTQYF; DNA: TGTGCCAGCGAGAGGCTATCTGACACAGATACGCAGTATTTT
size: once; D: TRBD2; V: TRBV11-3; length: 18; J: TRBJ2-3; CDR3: CASSFGGAAGLSTDTQYF; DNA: TGTGCCAGCAGCTTCGGGGGGGCAGCAGGGTTGAGTACAGATACGCAGTATTTT